The source of this TCR beta chain is a study of cytomegalovirus exposure and HLA in healthy donors. Study context: Of several hundred genotyped donors, about 81% clustered with self-reported Caucasian donors. Overall study findings and caveats: HLA-A and HLA-B allele assignments for most subjects were reportedly predicted accurately using TCR beta sequences.

The PCR made use of 60 Vbeta and 13 Jbeta primers. The repertoire was sequenced with immunoSEQ multiplex PCR; TCRdb's copy has only in-frame clones and lacks some. The sample yields 65,000 to 95,000 clones, 60% to 85% seen once. Trimming took off 4 bases at V and 10 bases at J, with 13 bases between the two ends. CDR1 and CDR2 from the germline V gene are SQVTM and ANQGSEA. This CDR3 comprises 11 residues. As to this clone: Its antigen is unidentified.

Donors likely had unrecorded immune exposures despite being nominally healthy when sampled. This chain links TRBV29-1 with TRBJ1-1; D unclear. Sequencing was carried out using PBMCs. The sequence came from a man between 65 and 85 years old in good health and CMV-seronegative. In DNA, the CDR3 is TGCAGCGTTGGGGTGTCAGGAGGAGCTTTCTTT. Residues: CSVGVSGGAFF.